This entry lists 17 T cell receptor beta chains sequenced from one sample in a study of technical replicates of blood from a few donors. TCRdb's copy holds only in-frame clones and misses some; the assay was immunoSEQ multiplex PCR. This sample yields 60,000 to 65,000 clones, of which 70% to 90% are seen a single time; approximately 5.2% belongs to the top ten. Material: PBMCs. The receptors were sampled from a human donor in good health. Some clones in this sample may be carry-over from other donors' samples.

The chain has TRBV7-9 and TRBJ1-2; 9 positions match TRBD1. Germline CDR1 SEHNR, CDR2 FQNEAQ (reference sequence). The CDR3 runs to 17 residues. After removal of 2 bases from V and 2 bases from J, the junction contained 9 bases not matched to a gene. CDR3 amino acids: CASSLRGQGGANYGYTF. CDR3 DNA sequence: TGTGCCAGCAGCTTACGGGGACAGGGAGGCGCCAACTATGGCTACACCTTC.

The sample holds a few counts of this clone. This sequence joins TRBV9 and TRBJ1-1, with D perhaps matching TRBD1 (6 bases). Germline CDR1 SGDLS, CDR2 YYNGEE. V gave up 4 bases and J gave up 1 base, with 14 bases separating them. This CDR3 has 15 residues. The CDR3: CASSKNRAGNTEAFF. As DNA, the CDR3 is TGTGCCAGCAGCAAAAACAGGGCGGGGAACACTGAAGCTTTCTTT.

V is TRBV4-1 and J is TRBJ2-3; TRBD2 aligns across 8 bases. CDR1 is MGHRA and CDR2 is YSYEKL in the germline V gene. J gave up 4 bases and V 0 bases, and 3 bases lay outside the gene matches. This CDR3 contains 15 residues. DNA of the CDR3: TGCGCCAGCAGCCAAGAAGGGACTAGAGCAGATACGCAGTATTTT. This codes for CASSQEGTRADTQYF.

The V and J genes are TRBV7-3 and TRBJ2-7, with 9 positions matching TRBD1. Per the germline V gene, CDR1 is SGHTA and CDR2 is FQGTGA. V lost 5 bases, J lost 0 bases, and 20 bases stayed unmatched. There are 20 residues in the CDR3. CDR3 DNA sequence: TGTGCCAGCAGCCCTCAGGCCCGGGACAGGGCAGGGGGGAGCTCCTACGAGCAGTACTTC. Encoded protein: CASSPQARDRAGGSSYEQYF.

This chain links TRBV7-9 with TRBJ1-2; 9 bases are shared with TRBD1. V was clipped by 1 base and J by 8 bases; unmatched bases: 5. This CDR3 is 14 amino acids long. Germline V CDR1 and CDR2: SEHNR, FQNEAQ (reference sequence). In nucleotides, the CDR3 is TGTGCCAGCAGCTTAGACAGGGGGCCTAGCGGCTACACCTTC. It codes for CASSLDRGPSGYTF.

This clone appeared once. V is TRBV19 and J is TRBJ1-6; D remains ambiguous. Trimming left V 6 bases short and J 1 base short, with 16 bases between. The CDR3 length is 17 residues. Germline values: CDR1 LNHDA, CDR2 SQIVND (reference sequence). In DNA, the CDR3 is TGTGCCAGTAGCCTTCGGCGAGGGAGGTCCTATAATTCACCCCTCCACTTT. This encodes CASSLRRGRSYNSPLHF.

V is TRBV5-4 and J is TRBJ2-5, with 14 nucleotides matching TRBD2. This CDR3 has 16 residues. Per the germline V gene, CDR1 is SGHNT and CDR2 is YYREEE (reference sequence). V lost 4 bases to trimming and J lost 1 base; unmatched junction nucleotides: 3. The CDR3 region has the DNA TGTGCCAGCAGCCAAGGGACTAGCGGGGGCCAAGAGACCCAGTACTTC. Translating gives CASSQGTSGGQETQYF.

This chain links TRBV5-1 with TRBJ1-2; TRBD1 might be the D (5 bases). The CDR3 loop spans 15 amino acids. Between the trimmed V and J ends, which lost 5 bases and 4 bases, there was a span of 18 bases. CDR1 and CDR2 (germline): SGHRS, YFSETQ. The CDR3 sequence: CASRTRPGDGYGYTF. In DNA, the CDR3 is TGCGCCAGCAGAACTCGTCCGGGGGACGGCTATGGCTACACCTTC.

The V gene is TRBV4-3, the J gene TRBJ2-7; TRBD1 is a possible D gene (6 bases). The V end lost 1 base, the J end lost 5 bases, and 24 bases lay between the germline ends. The CDR3 has 18 residues. CDR1 LGHNA and CDR2 YSLEER come from the germline V gene. This CDR3 reads CASSQGPDRGGVRHEQYF. Written as DNA, the CDR3 is TGCGCCAGCAGCCAAGGCCCCGATAGAGGGGGAGTCAGGCACGAGCAGTACTTC.

This clone was picked up one time. V usage is TRBV29-1 and J usage is TRBJ2-3; a possible D gene is TRBD2 (6 bases). This CDR3 comprises 16 residues. CDR1 and CDR2 from the germline V gene are SQVTM and ANQGSEA. The ends were cut back, 5 bases at V and 1 base at J, with 19 bases in the middle. The CDR3 bases are TGCAGCGTTCGAGGAGTAGCGGTAGGGGGCACAGATACGCAGTATTTT. It specifies CSVRGVAVGGTDTQYF.

V usage is TRBV5-6 and J usage is TRBJ1-1, with D perhaps TRBD1 (6 bases). The CDR3 has 15 amino acids. CDR1 is SGHDT and CDR2 is YYEEEE in the germline V gene. The V end was cut by 1 base, the J end by 1 base, with 11 bases between. CDR3 bases: TGTGCCAGCAGCTTGAGTGGGGGCCGGAACACTGAAGCTTTCTTT. This sequence encodes CASSLSGGRNTEAFF.

Worth noting for this clone: Other nucleotide sequences in the sample specify the same CDR3. This chain links TRBV5-1 with TRBJ2-3, with 13 positions matching TRBD2. In germline, CDR1 is SGHRS, CDR2 YFSETQ. Trimming cost V 2 bases and J 4 bases; bases outside gene matches: 1. The length of the CDR3 is 15 residues. The CDR3 nucleotides read TGCGCCAGCAGCTTACTAGCGGGAGGGTCAGATACGCAGTATTTT. It yields the protein CASSLLAGGSDTQYF.

This chain links TRBV6-5 with TRBJ1-1; a possible D gene is TRBD1 (5 bases). Looked up from germline, CDR1 is MNHEY and CDR2 is SVGAGI. The V end lost 0 bases, the J end lost 11 bases, and 19 bases lay between the germline ends. The CDR3 length is 15 residues. In DNA, the CDR3 is TGTGCCAGCAGTTACTCGACCCGCGGGACGGCGGAGGCTTTCTTT. Its translation is CASSYSTRGTAEAFF.

J is TRBJ2-1 and V is TRBV6-4, with 7 bases aligning to TRBD2. Germline CDR1 MRHNA, CDR2 SNTAGT. Losses at the gene ends were 6 bases for V and 13 bases for J; bases not matched to a gene: 9. The CDR3 has 12 residues. CDR3 sequence (DNA): TGTGCCAGCAGCCAAAATAGCGGGCCCCAGTTCTTC. This encodes CASSQNSGPQFF.

The genes are TRBV7-3 and TRBJ2-1; 7 bases line up with TRBD2. The CDR3 length is 13 residues. V shed 5 bases, J shed 4 bases, and the junction held 2 bases outside the gene matches. From germline, CDR1 is SGHTA and CDR2 FQGTGA. CDR3 region: CASSRGLYNEQFF. CDR3 nucleotide sequence: TGTGCCAGCAGCAGGGGACTATACAATGAGCAGTTCTTC.

The CDR3 nucleotides are TGTGCCAGCAGCTCCACTAGCGGGGGGTACAATGAGCAGTTCTTC. Protein product: CASSSTSGGYNEQFF. The chain has TRBV11-2 and TRBJ2-1, with 12 bases fitting TRBD2. The V gene end was trimmed by 4 bases and the J gene end by 4 bases; junction bases not matched to a gene: 2. Germline CDR1 and CDR2: SGHAT and FQNNGV. The CDR3 runs 15 residues.

This chain links TRBV21-1 with TRBJ1-6. TRBV21-1 is flagged as a pseudogene. The CDR3 is 17 amino acids. The CDR3 nucleotides are TGTGCCAGCAGCAAATGGAGGGGAGGCTCATCGAATTCACCCCTCCACTTT. Its protein is CASSKWRGGSSNSPLHF.